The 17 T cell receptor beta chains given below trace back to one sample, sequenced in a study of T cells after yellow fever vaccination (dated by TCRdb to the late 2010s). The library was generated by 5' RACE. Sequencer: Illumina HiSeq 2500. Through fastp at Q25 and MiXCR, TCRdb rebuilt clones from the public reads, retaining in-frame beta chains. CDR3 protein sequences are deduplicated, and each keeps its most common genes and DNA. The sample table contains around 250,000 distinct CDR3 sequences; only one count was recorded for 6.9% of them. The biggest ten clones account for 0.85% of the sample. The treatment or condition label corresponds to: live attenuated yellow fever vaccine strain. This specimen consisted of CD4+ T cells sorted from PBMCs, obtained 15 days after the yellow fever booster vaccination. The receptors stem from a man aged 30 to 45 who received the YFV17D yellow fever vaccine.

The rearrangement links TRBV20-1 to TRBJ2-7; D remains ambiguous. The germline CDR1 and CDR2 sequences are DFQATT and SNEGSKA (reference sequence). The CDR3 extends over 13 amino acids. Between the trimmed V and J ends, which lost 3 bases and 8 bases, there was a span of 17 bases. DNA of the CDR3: TGCAGTGCTAGGATGACGGGTTCGGGCAAGCAGTACTTC. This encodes CSARMTGSGKQYF.

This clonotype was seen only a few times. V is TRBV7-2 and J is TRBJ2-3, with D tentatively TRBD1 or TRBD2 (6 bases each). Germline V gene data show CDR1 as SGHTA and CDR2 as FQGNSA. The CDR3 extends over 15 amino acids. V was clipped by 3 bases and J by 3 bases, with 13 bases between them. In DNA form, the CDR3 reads TGTGCCAGCAGCTTTAGGGGGGCGCGGACAGATACGCAGTATTTT. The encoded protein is CASSFRGARTDTQYF.

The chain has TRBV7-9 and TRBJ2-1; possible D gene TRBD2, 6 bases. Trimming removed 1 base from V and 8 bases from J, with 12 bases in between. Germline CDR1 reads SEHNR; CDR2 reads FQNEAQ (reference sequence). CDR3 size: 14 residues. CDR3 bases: TGTGCCAGCAGCTTAGAACTAGCTCAAGATGAGCAGTTCTTC. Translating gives CASSLELAQDEQFF.

CDR3 amino acids: CSVAPGRGETGELFF. CDR3 nucleotides: TGCAGCGTTGCACCCGGCAGGGGGGAGACCGGGGAGCTGTTTTTT. The genes are TRBV29-1 and TRBJ2-2; D perhaps matches TRBD1 (7 bases). Trimming shortened V by 4 bases and J by 5 bases, and 17 bases separated the two germline ends. Germline CDR1 and CDR2: SQVTM and ANQGSEA. The CDR3 is 15 amino acids.

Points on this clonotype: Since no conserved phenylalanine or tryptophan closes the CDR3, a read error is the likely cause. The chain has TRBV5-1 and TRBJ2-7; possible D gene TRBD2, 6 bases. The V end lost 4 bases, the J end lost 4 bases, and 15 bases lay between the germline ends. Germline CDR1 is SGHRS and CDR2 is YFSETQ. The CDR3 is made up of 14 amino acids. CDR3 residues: CASSTRDGGYEQYS. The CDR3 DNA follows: TGCGCCAGCAGCACCCGGGACGGGGGTTACGAGCAGTACTCC.

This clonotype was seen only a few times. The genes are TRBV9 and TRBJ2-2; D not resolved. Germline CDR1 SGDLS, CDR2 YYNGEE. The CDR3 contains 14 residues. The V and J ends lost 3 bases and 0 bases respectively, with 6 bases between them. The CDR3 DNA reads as TGTGCCAGCAGCGAGCGAACGAACACCGGGGAGCTGTTTTTT. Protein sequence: CASSERTNTGELFF.

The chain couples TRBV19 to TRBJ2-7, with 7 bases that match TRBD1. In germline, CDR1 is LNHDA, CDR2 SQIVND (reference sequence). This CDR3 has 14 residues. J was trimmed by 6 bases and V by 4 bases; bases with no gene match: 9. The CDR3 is CASSTDRLLSEQYF. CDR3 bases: TGTGCCAGTAGTACGGACAGGCTACTGAGCGAGCAGTACTTC.

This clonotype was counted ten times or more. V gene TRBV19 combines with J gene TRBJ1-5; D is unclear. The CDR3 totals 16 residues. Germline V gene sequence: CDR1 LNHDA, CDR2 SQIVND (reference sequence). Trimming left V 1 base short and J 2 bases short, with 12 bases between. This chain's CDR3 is CASSIAGLRGNQPQHF. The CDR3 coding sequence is TGTGCCAGTAGTATAGCTGGGTTAAGGGGCAATCAGCCCCAGCATTTT.

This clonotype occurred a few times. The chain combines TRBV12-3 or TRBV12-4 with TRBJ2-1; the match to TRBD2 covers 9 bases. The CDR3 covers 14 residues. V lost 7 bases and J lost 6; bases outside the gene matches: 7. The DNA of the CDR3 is TGTGCCAGCAAAAATAGCGGGAGTAGCAATGAGCAGTTCTTC. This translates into CASKNSGSSNEQFF.

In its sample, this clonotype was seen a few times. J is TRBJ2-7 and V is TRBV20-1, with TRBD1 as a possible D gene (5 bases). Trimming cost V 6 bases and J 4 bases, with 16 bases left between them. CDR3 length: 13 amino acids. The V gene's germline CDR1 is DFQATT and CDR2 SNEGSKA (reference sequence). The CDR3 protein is CSARGRGSYEQYF. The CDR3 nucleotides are TGCAGTGCAAGGGGTCGCGGTTCATACGAGCAGTACTTC.

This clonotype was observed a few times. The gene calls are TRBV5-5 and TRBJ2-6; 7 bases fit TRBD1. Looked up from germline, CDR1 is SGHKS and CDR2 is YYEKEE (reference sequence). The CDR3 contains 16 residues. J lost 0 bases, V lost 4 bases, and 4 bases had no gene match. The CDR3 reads CASSPTGFSGANVLTF. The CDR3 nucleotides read TGTGCCAGCAGCCCGACAGGGTTCTCTGGGGCCAACGTCCTGACTTTC.

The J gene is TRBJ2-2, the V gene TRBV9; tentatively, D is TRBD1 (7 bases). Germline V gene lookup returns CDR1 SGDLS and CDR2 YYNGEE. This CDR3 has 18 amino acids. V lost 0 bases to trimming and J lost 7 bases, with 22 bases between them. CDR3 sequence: CASSVATGQGGISGELFF. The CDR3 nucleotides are TGTGCCAGCAGCGTAGCTACCGGGCAGGGGGGTATTAGCGGGGAGCTGTTTTTT.

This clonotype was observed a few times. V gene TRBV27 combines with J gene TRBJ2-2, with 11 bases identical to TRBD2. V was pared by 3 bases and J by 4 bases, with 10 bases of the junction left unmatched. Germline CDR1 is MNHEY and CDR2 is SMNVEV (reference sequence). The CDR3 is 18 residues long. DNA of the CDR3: TGTGCCAGCAGTTTTTGGGCTAGCGGGAGGAGCGGCACCGGGGAGCTGTTTTTT. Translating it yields CASSFWASGRSGTGELFF.

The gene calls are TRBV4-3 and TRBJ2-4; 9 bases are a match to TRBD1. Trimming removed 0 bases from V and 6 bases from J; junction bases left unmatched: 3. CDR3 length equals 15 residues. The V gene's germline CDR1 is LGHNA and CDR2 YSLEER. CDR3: CASSQDPGQGNIQYF. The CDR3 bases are TGCGCCAGCAGCCAAGATCCGGGACAGGGAAACATTCAGTACTTC.

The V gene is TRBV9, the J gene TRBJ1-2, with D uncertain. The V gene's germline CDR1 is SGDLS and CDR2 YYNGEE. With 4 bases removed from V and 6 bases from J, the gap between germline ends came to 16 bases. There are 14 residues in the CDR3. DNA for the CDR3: TGTGCCAGCAGCACACTGCTCCCCGGTGATGGCTACACCTTC. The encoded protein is CASSTLLPGDGYTF.

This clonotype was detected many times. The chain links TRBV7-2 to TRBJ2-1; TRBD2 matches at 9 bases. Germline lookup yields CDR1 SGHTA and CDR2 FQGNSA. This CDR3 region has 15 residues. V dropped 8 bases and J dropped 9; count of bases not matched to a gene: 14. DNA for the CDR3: TGTGCCAGCGTATTCAGCGGGAGGATGCGAGCTGAGCAGTTCTTC. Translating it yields CASVFSGRMRAEQFF.

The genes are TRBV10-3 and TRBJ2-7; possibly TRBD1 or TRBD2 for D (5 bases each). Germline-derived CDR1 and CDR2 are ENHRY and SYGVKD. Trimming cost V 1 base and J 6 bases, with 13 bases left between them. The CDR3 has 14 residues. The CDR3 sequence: CAISEYRDGPEQYF. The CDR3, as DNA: TGTGCCATCAGTGAGTATAGGGACGGTCCCGAGCAGTACTTC.